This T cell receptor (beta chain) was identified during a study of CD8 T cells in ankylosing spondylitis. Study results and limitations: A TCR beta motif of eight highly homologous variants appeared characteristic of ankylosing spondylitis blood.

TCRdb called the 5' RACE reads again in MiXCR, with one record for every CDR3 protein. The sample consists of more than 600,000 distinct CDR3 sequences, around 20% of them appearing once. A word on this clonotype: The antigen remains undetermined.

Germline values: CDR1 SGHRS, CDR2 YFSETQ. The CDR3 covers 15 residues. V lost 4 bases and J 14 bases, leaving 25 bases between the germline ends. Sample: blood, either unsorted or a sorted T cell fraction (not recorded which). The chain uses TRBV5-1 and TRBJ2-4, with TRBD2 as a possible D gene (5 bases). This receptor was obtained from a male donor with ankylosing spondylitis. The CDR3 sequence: CASSPSSLADTFKYF. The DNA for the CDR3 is TGCGCCAGCAGCCCGTCGAGCCTAGCCGACACATTTAAGTACTTC.